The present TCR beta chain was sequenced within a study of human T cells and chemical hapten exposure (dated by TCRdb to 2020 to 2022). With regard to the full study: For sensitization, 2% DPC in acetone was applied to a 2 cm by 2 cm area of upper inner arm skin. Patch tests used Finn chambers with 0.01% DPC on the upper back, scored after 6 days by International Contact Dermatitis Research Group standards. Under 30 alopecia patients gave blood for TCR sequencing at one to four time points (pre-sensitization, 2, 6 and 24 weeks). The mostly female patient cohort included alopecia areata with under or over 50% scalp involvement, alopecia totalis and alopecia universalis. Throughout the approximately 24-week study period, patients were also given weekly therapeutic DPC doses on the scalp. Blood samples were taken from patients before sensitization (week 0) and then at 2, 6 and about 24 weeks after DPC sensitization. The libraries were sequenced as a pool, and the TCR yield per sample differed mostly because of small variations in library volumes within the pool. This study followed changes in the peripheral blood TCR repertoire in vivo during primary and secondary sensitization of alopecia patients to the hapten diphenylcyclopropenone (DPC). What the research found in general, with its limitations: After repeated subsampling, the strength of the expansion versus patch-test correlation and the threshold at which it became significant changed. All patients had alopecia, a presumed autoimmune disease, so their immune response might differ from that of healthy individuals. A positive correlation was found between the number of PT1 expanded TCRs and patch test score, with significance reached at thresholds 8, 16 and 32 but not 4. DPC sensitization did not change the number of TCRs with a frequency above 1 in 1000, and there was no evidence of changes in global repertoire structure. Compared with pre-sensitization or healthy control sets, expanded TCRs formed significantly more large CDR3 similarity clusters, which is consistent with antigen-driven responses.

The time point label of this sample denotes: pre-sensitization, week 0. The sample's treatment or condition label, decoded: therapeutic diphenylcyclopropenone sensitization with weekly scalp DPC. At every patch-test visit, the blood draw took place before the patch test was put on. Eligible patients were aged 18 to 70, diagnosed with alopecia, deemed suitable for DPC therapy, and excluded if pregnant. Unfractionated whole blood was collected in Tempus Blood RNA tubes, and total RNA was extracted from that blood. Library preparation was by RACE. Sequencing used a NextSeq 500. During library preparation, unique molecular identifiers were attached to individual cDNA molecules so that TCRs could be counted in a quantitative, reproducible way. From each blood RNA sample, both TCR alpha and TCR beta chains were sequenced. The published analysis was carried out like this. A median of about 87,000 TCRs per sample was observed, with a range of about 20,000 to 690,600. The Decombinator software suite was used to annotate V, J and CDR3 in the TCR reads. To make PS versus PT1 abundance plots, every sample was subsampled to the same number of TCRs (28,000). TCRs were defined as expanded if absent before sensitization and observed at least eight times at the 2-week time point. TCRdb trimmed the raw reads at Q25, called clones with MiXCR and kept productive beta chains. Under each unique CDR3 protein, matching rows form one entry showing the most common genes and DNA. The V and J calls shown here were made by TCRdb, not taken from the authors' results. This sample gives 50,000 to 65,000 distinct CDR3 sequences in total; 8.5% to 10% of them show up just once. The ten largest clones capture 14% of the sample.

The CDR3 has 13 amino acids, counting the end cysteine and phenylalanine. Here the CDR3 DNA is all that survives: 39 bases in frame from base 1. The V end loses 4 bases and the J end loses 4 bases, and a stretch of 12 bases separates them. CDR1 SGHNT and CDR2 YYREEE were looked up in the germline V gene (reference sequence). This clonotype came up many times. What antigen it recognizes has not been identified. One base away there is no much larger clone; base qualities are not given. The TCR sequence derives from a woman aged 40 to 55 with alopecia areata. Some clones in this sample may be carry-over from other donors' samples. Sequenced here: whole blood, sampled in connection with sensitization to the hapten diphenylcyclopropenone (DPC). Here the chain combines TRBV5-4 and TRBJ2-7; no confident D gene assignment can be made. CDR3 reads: CASSPKTGYEQYF. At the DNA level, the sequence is TGTGCCAGCAGCCCTAAAACGGGTTACGAGCAGTACTTC. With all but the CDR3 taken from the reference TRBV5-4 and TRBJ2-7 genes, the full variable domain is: ETGVTQSPTHLIKTRGQQVTLRCSSQSGHNTVSWYQQALGQGPQFIFQYYREEENGRGNFPPRFSGLQFPNYSSELNVNALELDDSALYLCASSPKTGYEQYFGPGTRLTVT.